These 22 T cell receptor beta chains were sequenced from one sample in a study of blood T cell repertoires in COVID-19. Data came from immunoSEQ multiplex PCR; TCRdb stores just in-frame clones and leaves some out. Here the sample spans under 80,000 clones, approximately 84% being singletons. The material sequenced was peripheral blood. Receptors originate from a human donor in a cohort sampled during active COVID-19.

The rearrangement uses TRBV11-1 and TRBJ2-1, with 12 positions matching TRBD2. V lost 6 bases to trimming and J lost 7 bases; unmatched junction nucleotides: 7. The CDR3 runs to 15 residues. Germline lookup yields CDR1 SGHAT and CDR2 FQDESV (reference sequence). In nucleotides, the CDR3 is TGTGCCAGCAGGATGACTAGCGGGGGCCTAAATGAGCAGTTCTTC. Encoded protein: CASRMTSGGLNEQFF.

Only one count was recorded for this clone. CDR3 loop: CASSAGQGTYEQYF. DNA of the CDR3: TGTGCCAGCAGCGCCGGACAGGGTACCTACGAGCAGTACTTC. The chain recombines TRBV11-3 with TRBJ2-7, with TRBD1 identical over 8 bases. Germline CDR1 reads SGHNT; CDR2 reads YENEEA. This CDR3 contains 14 residues. The V and J ends lost 5 bases and 2 bases, in that order; junction bases with no gene match: 5.

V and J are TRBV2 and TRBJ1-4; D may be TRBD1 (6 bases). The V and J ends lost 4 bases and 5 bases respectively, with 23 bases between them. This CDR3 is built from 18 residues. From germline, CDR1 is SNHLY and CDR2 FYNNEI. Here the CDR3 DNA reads TGTGCCAGCAGTGTTCCTCTGGGGGGAGGGGGAAGGAATGAAAAACTGTTTTTT. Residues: CASSVPLGGGGRNEKLFF.

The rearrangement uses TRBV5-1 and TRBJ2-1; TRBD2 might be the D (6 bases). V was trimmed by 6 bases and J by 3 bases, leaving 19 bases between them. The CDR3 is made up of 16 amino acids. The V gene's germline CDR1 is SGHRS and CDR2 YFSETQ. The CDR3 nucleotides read TGCGCCAGCACTGCTTTGGAGGGAGCAATCTACAATGAGCAGTTCTTC. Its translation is CASTALEGAIYNEQFF.

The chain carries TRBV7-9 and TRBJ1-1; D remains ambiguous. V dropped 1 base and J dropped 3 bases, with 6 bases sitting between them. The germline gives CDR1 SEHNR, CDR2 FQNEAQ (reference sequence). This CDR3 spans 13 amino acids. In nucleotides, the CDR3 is TGTGCCAGCAGCTTAGGATCGGACACTGAAGCTTTCTTT. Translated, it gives CASSLGSDTEAFF.

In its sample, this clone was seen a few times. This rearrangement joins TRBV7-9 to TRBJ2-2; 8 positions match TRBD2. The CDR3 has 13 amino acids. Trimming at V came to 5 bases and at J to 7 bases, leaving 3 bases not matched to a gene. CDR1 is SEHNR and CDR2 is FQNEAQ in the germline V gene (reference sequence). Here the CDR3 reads CASSLAGGGELFF. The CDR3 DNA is TGTGCCAGCAGCCTGGCGGGAGGCGGGGAGCTGTTTTTT.

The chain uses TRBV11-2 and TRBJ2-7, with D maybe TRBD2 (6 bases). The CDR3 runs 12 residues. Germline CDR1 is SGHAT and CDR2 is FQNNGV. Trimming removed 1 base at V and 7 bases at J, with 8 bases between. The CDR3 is CASSLAGEEQYF. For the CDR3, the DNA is TGTGCCAGCAGCTTAGCGGGGGAAGAGCAGTACTTC. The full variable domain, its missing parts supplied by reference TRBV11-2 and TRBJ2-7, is EAGVAQSPRYKIIEKRQSVAFWCNPISGHATLYWYQQILGQGPKLLIQFQNNGVVDDSQLPKDRFSAERLKGVDSTLKIQPAKLEDSAVYLCASSLAGEEQYFGPGTRLTVT.

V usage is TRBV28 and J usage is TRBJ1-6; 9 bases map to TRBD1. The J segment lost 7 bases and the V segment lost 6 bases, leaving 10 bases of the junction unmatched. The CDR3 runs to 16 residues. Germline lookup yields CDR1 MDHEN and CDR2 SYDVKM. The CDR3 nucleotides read TGTGCCAGCAGCCCATTGGGACAGGGCTTGAATTCACCCCTCCACTTT. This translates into CASSPLGQGLNSPLHF.

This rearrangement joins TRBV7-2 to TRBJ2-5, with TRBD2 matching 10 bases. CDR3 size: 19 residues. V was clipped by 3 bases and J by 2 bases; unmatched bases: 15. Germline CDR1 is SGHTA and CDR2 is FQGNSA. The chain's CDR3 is CASSLGSGGRPSPQETQYF. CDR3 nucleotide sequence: TGTGCCAGCAGCTTGGGTAGCGGGGGGCGACCTTCCCCACAAGAGACCCAGTACTTC.

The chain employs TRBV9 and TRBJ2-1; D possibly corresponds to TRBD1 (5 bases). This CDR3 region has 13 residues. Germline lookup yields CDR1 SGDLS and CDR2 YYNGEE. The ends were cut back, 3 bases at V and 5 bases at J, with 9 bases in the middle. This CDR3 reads CASSGGLNNEQFF. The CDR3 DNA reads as TGTGCCAGCAGCGGGGGCCTGAACAATGAGCAGTTCTTC.

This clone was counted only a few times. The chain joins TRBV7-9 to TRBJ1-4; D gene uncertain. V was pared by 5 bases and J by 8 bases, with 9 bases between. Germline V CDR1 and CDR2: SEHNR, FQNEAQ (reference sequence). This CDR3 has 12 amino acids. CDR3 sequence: CASSREPEKLFF. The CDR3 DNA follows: TGTGCCAGCAGCCGAGAACCGGAAAAACTGTTTTTT. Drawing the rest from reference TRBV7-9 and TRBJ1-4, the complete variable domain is DTGVSQNPRHKITKRGQNVTFRCDPISEHNRLYWYRQTLGQGPEFLTYFQNEAQLEKSRLLSDRFSAERPKGSFSTLEIQRTEQGDSAMYLCASSREPEKLFFGSGTQLSVL.

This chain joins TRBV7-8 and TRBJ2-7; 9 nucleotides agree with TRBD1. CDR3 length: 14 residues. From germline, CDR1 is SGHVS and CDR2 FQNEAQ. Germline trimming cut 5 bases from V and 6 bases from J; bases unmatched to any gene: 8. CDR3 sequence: CASSVGTGSFEQYF. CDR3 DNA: TGTGCCAGCAGCGTAGGGACAGGGTCTTTCGAGCAGTACTTC.

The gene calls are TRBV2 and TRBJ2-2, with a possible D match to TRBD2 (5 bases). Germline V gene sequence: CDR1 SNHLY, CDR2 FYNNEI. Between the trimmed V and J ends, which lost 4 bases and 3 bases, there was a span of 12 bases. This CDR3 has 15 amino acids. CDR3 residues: CASSVSGGYTGELFF. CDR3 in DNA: TGTGCCAGCAGTGTTTCCGGCGGGTACACCGGGGAGCTGTTTTTT.

The CDR3 sequence is CASSSGHVTLYGYTF. CDR3 DNA: TGTGCCAGCAGCTCAGGACACGTAACACTCTATGGCTACACCTTC. This sequence joins TRBV5-4 and TRBJ1-2; TRBD1 is a possible D gene (5 bases). CDR1 is SGHNT and CDR2 is YYREEE in the germline V gene (reference sequence). V was pared by 3 bases and J by 4 bases, with 16 bases between. CDR3 size: 15 residues.

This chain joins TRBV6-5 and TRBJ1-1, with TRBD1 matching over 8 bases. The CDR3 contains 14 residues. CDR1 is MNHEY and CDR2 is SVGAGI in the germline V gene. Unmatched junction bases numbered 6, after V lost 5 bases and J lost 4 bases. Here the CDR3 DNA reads TGTGCCAGCAGTCAACCGGGACAGGTCACTGAAGCTTTCTTT. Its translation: CASSQPGQVTEAFF.

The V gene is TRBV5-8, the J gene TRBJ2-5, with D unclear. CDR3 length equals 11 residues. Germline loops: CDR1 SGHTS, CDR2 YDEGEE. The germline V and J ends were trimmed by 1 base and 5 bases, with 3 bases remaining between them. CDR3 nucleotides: TGTGCCAGCAGCTTGTATGAGACCCAGTACTTC. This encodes CASSLYETQYF.

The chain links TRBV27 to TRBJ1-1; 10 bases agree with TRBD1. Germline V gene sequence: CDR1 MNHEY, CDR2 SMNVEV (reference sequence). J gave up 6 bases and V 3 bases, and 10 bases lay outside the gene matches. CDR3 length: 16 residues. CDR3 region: CASSFRTGGGSAEAFF. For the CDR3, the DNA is TGTGCCAGCAGTTTTAGGACAGGGGGAGGTAGCGCTGAAGCTTTCTTT.

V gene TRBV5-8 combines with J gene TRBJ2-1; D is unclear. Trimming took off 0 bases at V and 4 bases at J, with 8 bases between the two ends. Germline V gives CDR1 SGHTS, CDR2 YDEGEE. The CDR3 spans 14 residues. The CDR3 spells CASSLEAGYNEQFF. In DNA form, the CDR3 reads TGTGCCAGCAGCTTGGAGGCAGGTTACAATGAGCAGTTCTTC.

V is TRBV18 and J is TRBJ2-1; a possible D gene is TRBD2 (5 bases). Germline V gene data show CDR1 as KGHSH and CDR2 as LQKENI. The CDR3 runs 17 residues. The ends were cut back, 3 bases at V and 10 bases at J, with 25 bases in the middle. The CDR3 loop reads CASSPPSGGPPIGEQFF. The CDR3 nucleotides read TGTGCCAGCTCACCCCCGTCTGGCGGGCCCCCCATTGGGGAGCAGTTCTTC.

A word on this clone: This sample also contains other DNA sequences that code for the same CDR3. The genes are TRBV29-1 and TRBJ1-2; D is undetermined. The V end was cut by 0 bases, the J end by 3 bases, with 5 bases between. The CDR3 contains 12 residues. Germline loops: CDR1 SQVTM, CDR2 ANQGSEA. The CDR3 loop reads CSVEEADYGYTF. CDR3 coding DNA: TGCAGCGTTGAAGAGGCAGACTATGGCTACACCTTC. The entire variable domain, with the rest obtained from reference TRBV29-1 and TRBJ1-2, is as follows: SAVISQKPSRDICQRGTSLTIQCQVDSQVTMMFWYRQQPGQSLTLIATANQGSEATYESGFVIDKFPISRPNLTFSTLTVSNMSPEDSSIYLCSVEEADYGYTFGSGTRLTVV.

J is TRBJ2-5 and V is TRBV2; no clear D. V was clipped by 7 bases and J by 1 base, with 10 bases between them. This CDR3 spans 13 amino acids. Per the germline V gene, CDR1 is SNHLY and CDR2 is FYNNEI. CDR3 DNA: TGTGCCAGCACCTACCGGTTCCAAGAGACCCAGTACTTC. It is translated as CASTYRFQETQYF.

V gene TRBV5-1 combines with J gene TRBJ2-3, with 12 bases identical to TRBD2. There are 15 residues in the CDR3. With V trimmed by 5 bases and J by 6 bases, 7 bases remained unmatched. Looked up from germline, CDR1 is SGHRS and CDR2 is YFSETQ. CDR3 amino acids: CASRTSGGYSDTQYF. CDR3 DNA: TGCGCCAGCAGAACTAGCGGGGGGTACTCGGATACGCAGTATTTT.